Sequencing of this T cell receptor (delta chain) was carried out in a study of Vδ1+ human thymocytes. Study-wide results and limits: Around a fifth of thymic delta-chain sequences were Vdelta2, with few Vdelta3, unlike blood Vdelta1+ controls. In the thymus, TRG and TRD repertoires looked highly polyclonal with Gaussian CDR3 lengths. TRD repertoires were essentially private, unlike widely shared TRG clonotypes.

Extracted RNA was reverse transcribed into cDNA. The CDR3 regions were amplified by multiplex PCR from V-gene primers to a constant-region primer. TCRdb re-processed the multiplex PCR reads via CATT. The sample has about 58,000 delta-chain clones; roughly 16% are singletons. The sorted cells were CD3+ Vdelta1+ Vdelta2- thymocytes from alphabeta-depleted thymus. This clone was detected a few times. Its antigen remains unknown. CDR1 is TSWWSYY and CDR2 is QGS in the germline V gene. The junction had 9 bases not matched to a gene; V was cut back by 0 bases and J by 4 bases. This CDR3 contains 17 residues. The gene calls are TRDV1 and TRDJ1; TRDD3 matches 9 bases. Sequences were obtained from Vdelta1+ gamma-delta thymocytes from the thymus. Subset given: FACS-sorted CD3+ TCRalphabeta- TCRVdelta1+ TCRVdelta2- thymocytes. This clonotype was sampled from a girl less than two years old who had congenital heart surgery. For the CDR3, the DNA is TGTGCTCTTGGGGAACTTCGGCTAATACTGGGGGACGATAAACTCATCTTT. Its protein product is CALGELRLILGDDKLIF.